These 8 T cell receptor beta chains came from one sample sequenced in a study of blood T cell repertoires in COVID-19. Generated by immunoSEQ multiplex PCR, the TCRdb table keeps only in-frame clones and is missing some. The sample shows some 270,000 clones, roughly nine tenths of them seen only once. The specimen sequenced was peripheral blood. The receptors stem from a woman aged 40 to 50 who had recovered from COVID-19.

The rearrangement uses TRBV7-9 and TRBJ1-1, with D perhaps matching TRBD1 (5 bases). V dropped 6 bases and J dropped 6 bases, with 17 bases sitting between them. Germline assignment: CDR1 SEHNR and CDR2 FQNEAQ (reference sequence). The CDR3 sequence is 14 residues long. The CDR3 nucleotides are TGTGCCAGCAGGCCCGGGGGGAATGTGGCTGAAGCTTTCTTT. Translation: CASRPGGNVAEAFF.

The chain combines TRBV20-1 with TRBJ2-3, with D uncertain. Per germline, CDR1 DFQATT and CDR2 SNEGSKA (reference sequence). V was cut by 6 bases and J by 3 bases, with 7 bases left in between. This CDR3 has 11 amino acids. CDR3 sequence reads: CSAQMTDTQYF. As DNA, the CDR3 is TGCAGTGCCCAGATGACAGATACGCAGTATTTT.

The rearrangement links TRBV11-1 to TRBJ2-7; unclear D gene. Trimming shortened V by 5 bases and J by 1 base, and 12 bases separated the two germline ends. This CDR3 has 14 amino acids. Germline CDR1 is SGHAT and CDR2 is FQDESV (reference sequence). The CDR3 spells CASSPRPSSYEQYF. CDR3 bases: TGTGCCAGCAGCCCGAGGCCCTCATCCTACGAGCAGTACTTC. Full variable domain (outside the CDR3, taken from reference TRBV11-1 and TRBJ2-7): EAEVAQSPRYKITEKSQAVAFWCDPISGHATLYWYRQILGQGPELLVQFQDESVVDDSQLPKDRFSAERLKGVDSTLKIQPAELGDSAMYLCASSPRPSSYEQYFGPGTRLTVT.

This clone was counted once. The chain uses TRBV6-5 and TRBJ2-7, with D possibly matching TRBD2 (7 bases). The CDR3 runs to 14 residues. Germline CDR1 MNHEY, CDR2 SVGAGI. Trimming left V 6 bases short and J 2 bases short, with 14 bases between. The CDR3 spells CASRGGGIPYEQYV. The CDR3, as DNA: TGTGCCAGCAGGGGAGGGGGGATACCCTACGAGCAGTACGTC.

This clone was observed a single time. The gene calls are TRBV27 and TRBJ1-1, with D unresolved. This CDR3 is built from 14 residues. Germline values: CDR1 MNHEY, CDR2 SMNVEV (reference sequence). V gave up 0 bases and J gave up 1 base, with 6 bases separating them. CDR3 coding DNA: TGTGCCAGCAGTTTATCGTGGGCGAACACTGAAGCTTTCTTT. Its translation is CASSLSWANTEAFF.

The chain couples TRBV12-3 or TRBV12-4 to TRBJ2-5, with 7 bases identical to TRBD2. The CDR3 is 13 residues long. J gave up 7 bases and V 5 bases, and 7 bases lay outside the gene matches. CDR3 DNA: TGTGCCAGCAGTATGACTAGGGAGGGGACCCAGTACTTC. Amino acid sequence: CASSMTREGTQYF.

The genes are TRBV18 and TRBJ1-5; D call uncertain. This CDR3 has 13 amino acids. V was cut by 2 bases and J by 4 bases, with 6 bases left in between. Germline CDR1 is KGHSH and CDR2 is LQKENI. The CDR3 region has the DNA TGTGCCAGCTCACCAGGCTGGAATCAGCCCCAGCATTTT. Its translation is CASSPGWNQPQHF.

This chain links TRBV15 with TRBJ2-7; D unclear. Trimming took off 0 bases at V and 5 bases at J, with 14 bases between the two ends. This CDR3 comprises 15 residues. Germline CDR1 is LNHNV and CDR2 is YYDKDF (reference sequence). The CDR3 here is CATSRDPGSRDEQYF. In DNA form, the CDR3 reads TGTGCCACCAGCAGAGATCCCGGCAGTCGGGACGAGCAGTACTTC.